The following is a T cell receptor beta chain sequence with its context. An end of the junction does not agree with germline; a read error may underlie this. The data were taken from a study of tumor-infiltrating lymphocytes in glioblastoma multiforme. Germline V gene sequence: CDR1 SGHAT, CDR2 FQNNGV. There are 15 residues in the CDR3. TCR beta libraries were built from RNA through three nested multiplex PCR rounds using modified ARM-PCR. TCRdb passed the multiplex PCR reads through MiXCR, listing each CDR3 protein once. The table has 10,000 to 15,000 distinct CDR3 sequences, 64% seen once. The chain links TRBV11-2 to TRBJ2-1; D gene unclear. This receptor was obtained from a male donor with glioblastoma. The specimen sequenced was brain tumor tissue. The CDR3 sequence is CAGSLDLSSYNEQFF. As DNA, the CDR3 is TGTGCCGGCAGCTTAGACCTTTCATCGTACAATGAGCAGTTCTTC.